Listed here are 15 T cell receptor beta chains from one sample, sequenced in a study of identical twins. TCRdb fed the 5' RACE reads into MiXCR, producing one record per CDR3 protein. The sample carries approximately 700,000 distinct CDR3 sequences, around a sixth recorded once. This same sample was also taken into another study, of T cells expressing NK-cell markers.

The sequencing input was PBMCs. The receptors derive from a woman younger than 30 in good health.

The genes are TRBV7-3 and TRBJ2-3; 11 nucleotides line up with TRBD2. The J segment lost 5 bases and the V segment lost 0 bases, leaving 7 bases of the junction unmatched. The CDR3 sequence is 17 residues long. The germline V gene encodes CDR1 SGHTA and CDR2 FQGTGA. The CDR3 DNA sequence: TGTGCCAGCAGCTTAACGGGGGTAGCGGGGGGGCGAGATACGCAGTATTTT. Protein sequence: CASSLTGVAGGRDTQYF.

This clonotype was picked up a small number of times. The rearrangement uses TRBV7-2 and TRBJ2-2; 7 bases are a match to TRBD1. The germline V gene has CDR1 SGHTA and CDR2 FQGNSA. Unmatched junction bases numbered 14, after V lost 5 bases and J lost 5 bases. This CDR3 comprises 17 residues. The CDR3 sequence: CASSPRTGFSLTGELFF. The DNA for the CDR3 is TGTGCCAGCAGCCCGCGGACAGGTTTTTCCCTTACCGGGGAGCTGTTTTTT.

J is TRBJ2-1 and V is TRBV7-6; D may be TRBD2 (6 bases). The CDR3 length is 16 residues. V was cut by 3 bases and J by 0 bases, with 12 bases left in between. Germline assignment: CDR1 SGHVS and CDR2 FNYEAQ. Written as DNA, the CDR3 is TGTGCCAGCAGCTTTCGACGGGAGCCCTCCTACAATGAGCAGTTCTTC. Its translation: CASSFRREPSYNEQFF.

This clonotype was recorded many times. The chain links TRBV20-1 to TRBJ1-5, with D unclear. Trimming stripped 3 bases from V and 7 bases from J, with 10 bases between. Germline V gene sequence: CDR1 DFQATT, CDR2 SNEGSKA (reference sequence). There are 12 residues in the CDR3. In DNA, the CDR3 is TGCAGTGCTAGCGGGGTGGAACAGCCCCAGCATTTT. Its protein is CSASGVEQPQHF.

The genes are TRBV6-6 and TRBJ1-5; D is undetermined. Trimming took off 5 bases at V and 9 bases at J, with 14 bases between the two ends. This CDR3 is 13 amino acids long. CDR1 is MNHNY, CDR2 SVGAGI, per germline (reference sequence). The CDR3 bases are TGTGCCAGCAGTGTTCGAGATCAGAGGCCCCAGCATTTT. Translation: CASSVRDQRPQHF.

This clonotype was picked up a small number of times. The chain uses TRBV20-1 and TRBJ2-7, with D perhaps matching TRBD1 (6 bases). The V end was cut by 6 bases, the J end by 3 bases, with 15 bases between. Germline CDR1 DFQATT, CDR2 SNEGSKA (reference sequence). CDR3 length: 13 residues. The CDR3 protein is CSAHGQNYYEQYF. The DNA of the CDR3 is TGCAGTGCCCACGGACAGAACTACTACGAGCAGTACTTC.

The chain carries TRBV20-1 and TRBJ2-3; 12 bases align to TRBD2. Losses at the gene ends were 3 bases for V and 6 bases for J; bases not matched to a gene: 10. This CDR3 has 16 residues. CDR1 and CDR2 from the germline V gene are DFQATT and SNEGSKA (reference sequence). CDR3 nucleotides: TGCAGTGCTAGGTTACTAGCGGGGGGTTTTTTCGATACGCAGTATTTT. Residues: CSARLLAGGFFDTQYF.

This clonotype was seen a handful of times. The J gene is TRBJ2-7, the V gene TRBV6-6; D ambiguous. The CDR3 spans 13 residues. V was pared by 2 bases and J by 4 bases, with 9 bases between. CDR1 MNHNY and CDR2 SVGAGI come from the germline V gene (reference sequence). DNA of the CDR3: TGTGCCAGCAGTTACGTGCAGTTATACGAGCAGTACTTC. This gives the protein CASSYVQLYEQYF.

J is TRBJ1-1 and V is TRBV12-3 or TRBV12-4; weak D call: TRBD1 (5 bases). The CDR3 length is 12 residues. The V end lost 3 bases, the J end lost 9 bases, and 11 bases lay between the germline ends. In DNA form, the CDR3 reads TGTGCCAGCAGTTTCCTCAGGGAAAAAGCTTTCTTT. Translated: CASSFLREKAFF.

The chain couples TRBV7-2 to TRBJ2-2; TRBD1 might be the D (6 bases). The CDR3 consists of 13 residues. V lost 5 bases and J lost 6, with 10 bases in between. The germline gives CDR1 SGHTA, CDR2 FQGNSA. In nucleotides, the CDR3 is TGTGCCAGCAGCCGACAGGTGGCCGGGGAGCTGTTTTTT. Translation gives CASSRQVAGELFF.

This clonotype has a handful of counts. Written as DNA, the CDR3 is TGCAGTGCTAGAGGGGGCGTTAGCTCCTACAATGAGCAGTTCTTC. This encodes CSARGGVSSYNEQFF. The chain employs TRBV20-1 and TRBJ2-1; a possible D gene is TRBD1 (5 bases). Looked up from germline, CDR1 is DFQATT and CDR2 is SNEGSKA (reference sequence). There are 15 residues in the CDR3. V lost 1 base and J 0 bases, leaving 10 bases between the germline ends.

This rearrangement joins TRBV10-3 to TRBJ2-7, with 13 positions matching TRBD2. Germline trimming cut 8 bases from V and 7 bases from J; bases unmatched to any gene: 11. Germline V gene sequence: CDR1 ENHRY, CDR2 SYGVKD. This CDR3 spans 15 amino acids. CDR3 DNA sequence: TGTGCCATCGCCGAACTAGCGGGAGGGCCTTTAGAGCAGTACTTC. It is translated as CAIAELAGGPLEQYF.

This clonotype was counted between two and nine times. The chain combines TRBV6-1 with TRBJ2-1; TRBD2 aligns across 7 bases. Per germline, CDR1 MNHNS and CDR2 SASEGT. The trim removed 4 bases at V and 7 bases at J, leaving 10 bases unmatched. This CDR3 contains 15 residues. This chain's CDR3 is CASSGPGGRVNEQFF. The CDR3 coding sequence is TGTGCCAGCAGTGGGCCCGGCGGGAGAGTAAATGAGCAGTTCTTC.

The CDR3 nucleotides are TGTGCCAGCAGCGCCCGGGGCTCTGGGGCCAACGTCCTGACTTTC. Translating it yields CASSARGSGANVLTF. The V call is TRBV7-9, the J call TRBJ2-6, with D perhaps matching TRBD2 (5 bases). The V gene's germline CDR1 is SEHNR and CDR2 FQNEAQ (reference sequence). V shed 5 bases and J shed 0 bases, with 8 bases lying between them. The CDR3 loop spans 15 amino acids.

This clonotype was found once. This chain connects TRBV7-9 to TRBJ2-1, with a tentative D call TRBD2 (5 bases). V was shortened by 5 bases and J by 1 base, with 9 bases between the two germline ends. There are 14 residues in the CDR3. CDR1 is SEHNR, CDR2 FQNEAQ, per germline (reference sequence). The CDR3 nucleotides are TGTGCCAGCAGCCGGGAAGGGTCCTACAATGAGCAGTTCTTC. Encoded protein: CASSREGSYNEQFF.